This section outlines one T cell receptor (beta chain) sequence together with its context. Its cognate antigen has yet to be identified. There are no base qualities to consult, and no much larger clone falls within one base. The sample is drawn from a study of blood T cells in healthy people across ages (dated by TCRdb to 2015 to 2017). With regard to the full study: Template switching captured roughly one uniquely barcoded TCR beta cDNA molecule per two T cells in model experiments. Age-related changes in TCR beta repertoire diversity were measured in the study by deep sequencing normalized with unique cDNA molecular identifiers. Four age groups were formed from the donors: young (average approximately 16 years), middle-aged (approximately 40), aged (62) and long-lived (around 80). To avoid experimental bias, donors of different ages were spread randomly across the sequencing lanes. Two additional independent replicas of 1 million unique cDNA reads from the same blood draw were analyzed for two donors (one aged 18 to 30 and one aged 80 or older). On the study overall, not on this receptor specifically: As age increased, observed TCR beta diversity per million T cells dropped in a roughly linear way, and a significant reduction was already evident by age 40. Since profiling was done on bulk unsorted PBMCs, naive and antigen-experienced compartments could not be conclusively compared. Estimates of total diversity based on one million sequenced T cells were considered lower bounds and underestimates. Observed TCR beta diversity correlated strongly with the percentage of naive T cells measured by flow cytometry. The long-lived group showed more naive CD4+ T cells, fewer expanded clones and increased TCR diversity than the aged group, suggesting age selection. Donor CMV infection status was unknown, potentially confounding age-related changes in expanded clonotypes.

The library relied on 5' RACE. TCRdb records Illumina HiSeq 2500 as the sequencer. The second PCR ran for about 7 to 11 cycles and used a J-beta primer mix along with a sample-barcoded 5' primer. A unique molecular identifier was introduced onto each TCR beta cDNA molecule by a template-switch 5' adaptor carrying 12 random nucleotides. Each sample yielded at least 3 million CDR3-containing paired-end reads. All of the RNA was converted into first-strand cDNA using the Mint cDNA synthesis kit, with a TRBC-specific oligonucleotide serving as the primer. Following uracil-DNA glycosylase treatment, all cDNA underwent a first 18-cycle PCR with the universal primers M1SS and BC2_uni_R. Processing in the source paper ran as follows. Normalization of each sample was performed by random selection of 1 million high-quality reads, each carrying a distinct molecular identifier. Instead of being binned into consensus sequences, reads that shared molecular identifiers were thrown out. MiTCR, run with a Q25 quality threshold and the strictest error-elimination algorithm, handled CDR3 identification, clonotype clustering and error correction. A nonparametric unseen species model with Euler transformation was used to estimate lower-bound total TCR beta diversity. TCRdb reworked the public reads: Q25 trimming with fastp, MiXCR clone assembly, productive beta chains retained. A single entry per CDR3 protein holds the most common genes and DNA from its merged rows. The V and J calls, along with clone size, are taken from TCRdb and not from the paper's own processing. For this sample the table gives approximately 1,000,000 distinct CDR3 sequences, of which roughly two fifths were detected only once. 10% to 15% of the sample comes from the top ten.

The CDR3 runs 12 residues from the cysteine to the phenylalanine. Only the CDR3 DNA is retained, 36 bases long and in frame from the first base. V was cut back by 8 bases and J by 9 bases, leaving a gap of 17 bases between them. CDR1 DFQATT and CDR2 SNEGSKA were looked up in the germline V gene (reference sequence). Donors were around 37 systemically healthy Caucasian individuals from Russia aged roughly 6 to 100 years. Each donor gave about 9.8 milliliters of peripheral blood, drawn into EDTA-treated Vacutainer tubes. Ficoll-Paque density-gradient centrifugation was used to isolate PBMCs, with at least 6 million per sample. Total RNA was extracted from PBMCs with Trizol reagent, with at least 5 micrograms obtained per sample. Naive CD45RAhigh/CD27high T cell percentages were measured by flow cytometry on a PBMC aliquot from every donor.

This TCR was sampled from a man younger than 35 in good health. The chain couples TRBV20-1 to TRBJ2-1, with the D segment identity uncertain. Sequences were obtained from blood. Here the CDR3 is given as CSTARLGSEQFF. In nucleotides, the sequence is TGCAGTACAGCGAGGCTGGGTTCTGAGCAGTTCTTC.